Reported below is one TCR beta chain. The antigen remains unidentified. Using its own MiXCR run on the multiplex PCR reads, TCRdb lists one record per CDR3 protein. The sample includes 20,000 to 25,000 distinct CDR3 sequences, under 60% of them seen just once. The CDR3 extends over 17 amino acids. CDR1 is SGHVS, CDR2 FNYEAQ, per germline. V was pared by 1 base and J by 2 bases, with 16 bases between. The data belong to a study of breast tumors, draining lymph nodes, adjacent tissues. The study, taken as a whole, reports: Data fit most tumor T cells coming from lymph node, expanding in tumor. Compared with lymph nodes, tumors were less diverse; compared with nontumor tissue, more. Data only fit, rather than demonstrated, lymph node origin of most tumor T cells. Compared with basal-like, luminal-like tumors shared significantly more repertoire with nontumor tissue.

This chain uses TRBV7-6 with TRBJ2-3; unclear D gene. The specimen was breast tumor tissue. The source of this sequence is a female donor with breast cancer. Some clones in this sample may be carry-over from other donors' samples. The CDR3 is CASSLVVQPATTDTQYF. DNA for the CDR3: TGTGCCAGCAGCTTAGTGGTCCAGCCGGCTACCACAGATACGCAGTATTTT.